This TCR beta chain derives from a study of cytomegalovirus exposure and HLA in healthy donors. The PCR made use of 60 Vbeta and 13 Jbeta primers. Authors' data handling: Approximately 72 million unique TCR beta chains, roughly 11 million of them shared, were counted by a later analysis. The data were produced by immunoSEQ multiplex PCR, yet TCRdb's version contains in-frame clones alone and is incomplete. Clone size and the V and J calls come from that table; the DNA yielded D and trimming. The data show about 150,000 clones, with about 76% seen just once and roughly 3.4% held by the top ten. The CDR3 loop spans 15 amino acids. The germline V gene encodes CDR1 MNHNS and CDR2 SASEGT. V shed 1 base and J shed 3 bases, with 10 bases lying between them. Regarding the study as a whole: A prior analysis recorded that most TCR beta V segments were productive about 90% or about 30% of the time.

Unrecorded immune exposure was likely among donors, who were nominally healthy when sampled. Note on this clone: As yet, its antigen is unknown.

Sample: PBMCs. The TCR was taken from a human donor in good health. This rearrangement joins TRBV6-1 to TRBJ1-5; D perhaps matches TRBD1 (5 bases). CDR3 amino acids: CASSEGWGDNQPQHF. The CDR3 bases are TGTGCCAGCAGTGAAGGGTGGGGGGACAATCAGCCCCAGCATTTT.